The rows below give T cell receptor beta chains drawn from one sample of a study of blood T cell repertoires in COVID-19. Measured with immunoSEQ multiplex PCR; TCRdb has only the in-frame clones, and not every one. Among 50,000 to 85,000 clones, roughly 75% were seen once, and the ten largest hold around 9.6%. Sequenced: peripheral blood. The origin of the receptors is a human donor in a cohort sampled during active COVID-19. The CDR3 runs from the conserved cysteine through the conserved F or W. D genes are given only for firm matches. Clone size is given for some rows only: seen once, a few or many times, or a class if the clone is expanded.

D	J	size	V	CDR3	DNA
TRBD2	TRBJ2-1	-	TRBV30	CAWTIGTTNNEQFF	TGTGCCTGGACTATAGGGACTACCAACAATGAGCAGTTCTTC
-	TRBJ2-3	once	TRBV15	CATSRDRSGVDTQYF	TGTGCCACCAGCAGAGATAGGTCAGGGGTCGATACGCAGTATTTT
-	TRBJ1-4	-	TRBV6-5	CASSYDLPGTNEKLFF	TGTGCCAGCAGTTACGATCTCCCAGGGACTAATGAAAAACTGTTTTTT
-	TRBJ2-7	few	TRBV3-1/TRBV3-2	CASSPRGDF	TGTGCCAGCAGCCCTAGGGGCGACTTC
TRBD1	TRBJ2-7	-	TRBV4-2	CASSQDLQGTYEQYF	TGTGCCAGCAGCCAAGATCTACAGGGGACCTACGAGCAGTACTTC
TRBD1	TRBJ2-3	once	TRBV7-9	CASSRRDRQLTDTQYF	TGTGCCAGCAGTCGCCGGGACAGACAACTCACAGATACGCAGTATTTT
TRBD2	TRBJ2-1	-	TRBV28	CASSQLATYNEQFF	TGTGCCAGCAGCCAACTAGCGACCTACAATGAGCAGTTCTTC
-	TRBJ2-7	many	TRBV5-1	CASSPGGGVPYEQYF	TGCGCCAGCAGCCCCGGTGGAGGGGTCCCCTACGAGCAGTACTTC
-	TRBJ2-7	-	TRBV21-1	CASSKVLPGTYEQYF	TGTGCCAGCAGCAAAGTCCTCCCCGGGACCTACGAGCAGTACTTC
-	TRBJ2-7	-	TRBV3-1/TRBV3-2	CASSQSWAAGAFYEQYF	TGTGCCAGCAGCCAATCCTGGGCCGCGGGGGCCTTCTACGAGCAGTACTTC
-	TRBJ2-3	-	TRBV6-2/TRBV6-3	CASSYYEGGTDTQYF	TGTGCCAGCAGTTACTATGAGGGGGGCACAGATACGCAGTATTTT
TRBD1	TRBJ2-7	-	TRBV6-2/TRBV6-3	CASSRGQGFRYEQYF	TGTGCCAGCAGTCGAGGACAGGGTTTTCGGTACGAGCAGTACTTC
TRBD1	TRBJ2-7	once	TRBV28	CASSFTLYRDSRPYEQYF	TGTGCCAGCAGTTTTACTCTATACCGGGACAGCCGACCCTACGAGCAGTACTTC
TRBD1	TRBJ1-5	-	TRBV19	CASDGTGGNQPQHF	TGTGCCAGTGATGGGACAGGGGGCAATCAGCCCCAGCATTTT
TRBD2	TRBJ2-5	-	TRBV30	CAWSGLAGGKETQYF	TGTGCCTGGAGCGGCCTAGCGGGAGGCAAAGAGACCCAGTACTTC
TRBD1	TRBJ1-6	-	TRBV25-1	CASRPHQGDNSPLHF	TGTGCCAGCAGACCTCACCAGGGGGATAATTCACCCCTCCACTTT
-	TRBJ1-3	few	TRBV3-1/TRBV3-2	CASSQQGSIYF	TGTGCCAGCAGCCAGCAGGGATCCATATATTTT
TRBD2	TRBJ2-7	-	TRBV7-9	CASSSPVLANYEQYF	TGTGCCAGCAGCTCGCCGGTACTAGCGAACTACGAGCAGTACTTC
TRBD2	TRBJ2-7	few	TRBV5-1	CASSSRTSGRSHEQYF	TGCGCCAGCAGCTCGAGGACTAGCGGGAGAAGCCACGAGCAGTACTTC
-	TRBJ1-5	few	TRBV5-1	CASSLDGVNQPQHF	TGCGCCAGCAGCTTGGACGGGGTAAATCAGCCCCAGCATTTT
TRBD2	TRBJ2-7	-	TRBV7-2	CASSSATSGRAEQYF	TGTGCCAGCAGCTCGGCAACTAGCGGGAGGGCCGAGCAGTACTTC
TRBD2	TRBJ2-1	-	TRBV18	CASSLIAGLAGGQTPGNEQFF	TGTGCCAGCTCGCTTATTGCTGGACTAGCGGGAGGGCAAACACCGGGGAATGAGCAGTTCTTC
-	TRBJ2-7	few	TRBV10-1	CASSQILMDEQYF	TGCGCCAGCAGTCAGATATTGATGGACGAGCAGTACTTC
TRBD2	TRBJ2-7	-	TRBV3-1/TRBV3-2	CASSLGLAHYEQYF	TGTGCCAGCAGCTTGGGACTAGCGCACTACGAGCAGTACTTC
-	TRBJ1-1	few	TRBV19	CASSMGRVGTEAFF	TGTGCCAGTAGTATGGGCAGGGTAGGCACTGAAGCTTTCTTT
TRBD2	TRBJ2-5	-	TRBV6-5	CASSSGTRMGETQYF	TGTGCCAGCAGTTCCGGGACTAGGATGGGAGAGACCCAGTACTTC
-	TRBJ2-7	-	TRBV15	CATSRDGGTLSHEQYF	TGTGCCACCAGCAGAGATGGGGGGACCCTATCCCACGAGCAGTACTTC
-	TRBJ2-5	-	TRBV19	CASSIGGGGETQYF	TGTGCCAGTAGTATAGGGGGAGGAGGGGAGACCCAGTACTTC
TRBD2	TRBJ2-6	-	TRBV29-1	CSVASGSSGANVLTF	TGCAGCGTTGCCAGCGGGAGTTCTGGGGCCAACGTCCTGACTTTC
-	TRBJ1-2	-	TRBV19	CASSRSQYYGYTF	TGTGCCAGTAGTAGGTCTCAGTACTATGGCTACACCTTC
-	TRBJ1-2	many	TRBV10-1	CASSEAGFYGYTF	TGCGCCAGCAGTGAAGCAGGCTTCTATGGCTACACCTTC
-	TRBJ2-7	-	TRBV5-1	CASSLAGANEQYF	TGCGCCAGCAGCTTGGCAGGTGCTAACGAGCAGTACTTC
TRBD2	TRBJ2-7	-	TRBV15	CATSRDLGTSGAYEQYF	TGTGCCACCAGCAGAGATCTGGGGACTAGCGGGGCCTACGAGCAGTACTTC